Below are 28 T cell receptor beta chains sequenced from a single sample in a study of cytomegalovirus exposure and HLA in healthy donors. Clones were sequenced by immunoSEQ multiplex PCR, and TCRdb holds only the in-frame ones, with some missing. The sample contains about 220,000 clones, over 70% of which appear only once. Sequenced input: PBMCs. These receptors all come from a woman in her thirties in good health and CMV-seropositive.

The V call is TRBV27, the J call TRBJ1-4, with 8 bases identical to TRBD1. V shed 5 bases, J shed 7 bases, and the junction held 18 bases outside the gene matches. The CDR3 has 18 amino acids. Looked up from germline, CDR1 is MNHEY and CDR2 is SMNVEV (reference sequence). The CDR3: CASSARQGFLRGVEKLFF. The CDR3 nucleotides are TGTGCCAGCAGTGCCCGACAGGGGTTTCTAAGAGGGGTTGAAAAACTGTTTTTT. The full variable domain, its missing parts supplied by reference TRBV27 and TRBJ1-4, is EAQVTQNPRYLITVTGKKLTVTCSQNMNHEYMSWYRQDPGLGLRQIYYSMNVEVTDKGDVPEGYKVSRKEKRNFPLILESPSPNQTSLYFCASSARQGFLRGVEKLFFGSGTQLSVL.

The genes are TRBV7-8 and TRBJ1-5; D is uncertain. The V gene lost 3 bases and the J gene lost 3 bases, with 6 bases spanning the gap. CDR3 length equals 13 residues. Germline CDR1 and CDR2: SGHVS and FQNEAQ. This CDR3 reads CASSFDINQPQHF. CDR3 bases: TGTGCCAGCAGCTTCGATATCAATCAGCCCCAGCATTTT.

The chain has TRBV29-1 and TRBJ1-5; D not resolved. Trimming took 6 bases from V and 0 from J, leaving 24 bases between them. Germline CDR1 reads SQVTM; CDR2 reads ANQGSEA. This CDR3 contains 18 residues. The CDR3 DNA reads as TGCAGCGTCCCTTATACGCACAGAAGACATAATAGCAATCAGCCCCAGCATTTT. Translated: CSVPYTHRRHNSNQPQHF.

The chain employs TRBV10-3 and TRBJ2-7, with D maybe TRBD1 (6 bases). This CDR3 region has 15 residues. Germline CDR1 and CDR2: ENHRY and SYGVKD. Trimming pared 6 bases from V and 3 bases from J, leaving 18 bases between. The CDR3 protein is CAIRKSGVEGYEQYF. In DNA form, the CDR3 reads TGTGCCATCAGAAAATCAGGGGTTGAAGGCTACGAGCAGTACTTC.

This chain links TRBV10-1 with TRBJ2-7; D might be TRBD2 (5 bases). The CDR3 extends over 13 amino acids. Germline CDR1 and CDR2: WNHNN and SYGVQD (reference sequence). V dropped 2 bases and J dropped 2 bases, with 7 bases sitting between them. The CDR3 sequence: CASSEGLTYEQYF. The CDR3 nucleotides read TGCGCCAGCAGTGAGGGACTGACCTACGAGCAGTACTTC.

The J gene is TRBJ1-1, the V gene TRBV5-6; weak D call: TRBD1 (6 bases). The V end was cut by 4 bases, the J end by 5 bases, with 15 bases between. The CDR3 sequence is 14 residues long. Germline V gene data show CDR1 as SGHDT and CDR2 as YYEEEE. CDR3 DNA: TGTGCCAGCAGCAGGGGACATGGGGGAACTGAAGCTTTCTTT. It codes for CASSRGHGGTEAFF.

V is TRBV9 and J is TRBJ2-3; 9 positions agree with TRBD2. CDR3 length equals 16 residues. The V segment lost 0 bases and the J segment 3 bases; nucleotides outside the gene matches: 5. Germline lookup yields CDR1 SGDLS and CDR2 YYNGEE. CDR3 region: CASSVESGRRTDTQYF. DNA of the CDR3: TGTGCCAGCAGCGTAGAGAGCGGGAGGAGGACAGATACGCAGTATTTT.

The gene calls are TRBV5-1 and TRBJ2-1; D call uncertain. The germline V gene encodes CDR1 SGHRS and CDR2 YFSETQ. V was shortened by 0 bases and J by 8 bases, with 21 bases between the two germline ends. This CDR3 spans 17 amino acids. In DNA form, the CDR3 reads TGCGCCAGCAGCTTGGATTTTAGGGCCGAATTTGTCCATGAGCAGTTCTTC. Amino acid sequence: CASSLDFRAEFVHEQFF.

The chain uses TRBV5-1 and TRBJ2-1; D is unclear. V was trimmed by 2 bases and J by 8 bases, leaving 11 bases between them. CDR3 length equals 13 residues. Germline V lookup: CDR1 SGHRS, CDR2 YFSETQ. For the CDR3, the DNA is TGCGCCAGCAGCTTAAGGTCTCGTGATGAGCAGTTCTTC. The encoded protein is CASSLRSRDEQFF. The variable domain in full, with the rest retrieved from reference TRBV5-1 and TRBJ2-1, is KAGVTQTPRYLIKTRGQQVTLSCSPISGHRSVSWYQQTPGQGLQFLFEYFSETQRNKGNFPGRFSGRQFSNSRSEMNVSTLELGDSALYLCASSLRSRDEQFFGPGTRLTVL.

This clone was counted once. One end of the junction varies from germline; a read error may be responsible. The chain has TRBV13 and TRBJ1-1; D is unclear. The CDR3 totals 14 residues. Germline values: CDR1 PRHDT, CDR2 FYEKMQ (reference sequence). The CDR3 spells CASRLVSADTEAFF. CDR3 coding DNA: TGTGCCAGCAGATTAGTTAGCGCGGACACTGAAGCTTTCTTT.

This clone is a singleton in its sample. Here the CDR3 reads CSVEKSGGRGYEQFF. Written as DNA, the CDR3 is TGCAGCGTTGAAAAATCCGGCGGGAGAGGGTATGAGCAGTTCTTC. This chain uses TRBV29-1 with TRBJ2-1, with TRBD2 matching over 7 bases. The CDR3 length is 15 residues. Germline V lookup: CDR1 SQVTM, CDR2 ANQGSEA. V lost 2 bases, J lost 8 bases, and 12 bases stayed unmatched.

CDR3 nucleotide sequence: TGTGCCACCAGCAGAGATCGTGGAGGGAACACTGAAGCTTTCTTT. It translates to CATSRDRGGNTEAFF. The chain joins TRBV15 to TRBJ1-1; D unclear. The germline gives CDR1 LNHNV, CDR2 YYDKDF (reference sequence). Trimming took 0 bases from V and 1 from J, leaving 9 bases between them. This CDR3 has 15 amino acids.

This clone was counted once. The J gene is TRBJ1-1, the V gene TRBV25-1; TRBD1 is a possible D gene (6 bases). Trimming took 7 bases from V and 0 from J, leaving 18 bases between them. Germline V lookup: CDR1 MGHDK, CDR2 SYGVNS. The CDR3 runs to 16 residues. In DNA form, the CDR3 reads TGTGCCAGCACACGGCGGGGGGCATTAATGAACACTGAAGCTTTCTTT. Amino acids: CASTRRGALMNTEAFF.

The chain has TRBV2 and TRBJ2-1; TRBD2 aligns across 10 bases. The CDR3 consists of 18 residues. CDR1 SNHLY and CDR2 FYNNEI come from the germline V gene. V gave up 6 bases and J gave up 10 bases; unmatched junction bases: 21. In DNA form, the CDR3 reads TGTGCCAGCAGCGACCTGAGATCTCTAGCGGGAGCTAGGTTGGAGCAGTTCTTC. It translates to CASSDLRSLAGARLEQFF. The complete variable domain, with remaining parts taken from reference TRBV2 and TRBJ2-1, reads EPEVTQTPSHQVTQMGQEVILRCVPISNHLYFYWYRQILGQKVEFLVSFYNNEISEKSEIFDDQFSVERPDGSNFTLKIRSTKLEDSAMYFCASSDLRSLAGARLEQFFGPGTRLTVL.

V usage is TRBV29-1 and J usage is TRBJ2-7; D is perhaps TRBD2 (6 bases). The V gene lost 6 bases and the J gene lost 0 bases, with 12 bases spanning the gap. The CDR3 is 13 residues long. The germline gives CDR1 SQVTM, CDR2 ANQGSEA. The CDR3 loop is CSVGLAVSYEQYF. As DNA, the CDR3 is TGCAGCGTGGGACTGGCGGTCTCCTACGAGCAGTACTTC.

The chain recombines TRBV28 with TRBJ1-2; 10 nucleotides match TRBD1. After removal of 3 bases from V and 5 bases from J, the junction contained 9 bases not matched to a gene. The CDR3 contains 16 residues. The germline CDR1 and CDR2 sequences are MDHEN and SYDVKM. CDR3 in DNA: TGTGCCAGCAGTTTGCCCGGGACAGGGGTAAATTATGGCTACACCTTC. Translation gives CASSLPGTGVNYGYTF.

V is TRBV10-3 and J is TRBJ2-1; 7 bases line up with TRBD2. V lost 2 bases and J lost 8; bases outside the gene matches: 6. The CDR3 totals 14 residues. In germline, CDR1 is ENHRY, CDR2 SYGVKD. The CDR3 nucleotides are TGTGCCATCAGTGAGCGGACTAGTATCTATGAGCAGTTCTTC. Amino acid sequence: CAISERTSIYEQFF.

This chain uses TRBV10-3 with TRBJ1-1, with TRBD1 matching over 7 bases. Germline-derived CDR1 and CDR2 are ENHRY and SYGVKD. The ends lost 5 bases at V and 0 bases at J; junction bases unmatched: 3. CDR3 length: 14 residues. The CDR3: CAISRDSLNTEAFF. As DNA, the CDR3 is TGTGCCATCAGTCGGGACAGCCTGAACACTGAAGCTTTCTTT.

The chain joins TRBV5-1 to TRBJ2-1; 7 bases fit TRBD2. The CDR3 spans 14 residues. Germline V gene sequence: CDR1 SGHRS, CDR2 YFSETQ. V lost 5 bases to trimming and J lost 1 base; unmatched junction nucleotides: 3. This chain's CDR3 is CASRTAGSYNEQFF. The CDR3, as DNA: TGCGCCAGCAGAACAGCGGGATCCTACAATGAGCAGTTCTTC.

This chain uses TRBV30 with TRBJ1-1, with a possible D match to TRBD1 (5 bases). The CDR3 sequence is 13 residues long. Germline-derived CDR1 and CDR2 are GTSNPN and SVGIG (reference sequence). Trimming left V 3 bases short and J 7 bases short, with 15 bases between. CDR3 protein: CAWRQWPRGEAFF. Written as DNA, the CDR3 is TGTGCCTGGAGACAGTGGCCGAGGGGTGAAGCTTTCTTT.

The count of this clone is one. The genes are TRBV7-6 and TRBJ2-1; 9 bases line up with TRBD2. J was trimmed by 9 bases and V by 2 bases; bases with no gene match: 14. Germline assignment: CDR1 SGHVS and CDR2 FNYEAQ. The CDR3 runs to 17 residues. The CDR3 DNA is TGTGCCAGCAGCTTATCCCTCGGACTAGCGCGCCGGGGTGAGCAGTTCTTC. As protein: CASSLSLGLARRGEQFF.

This sequence joins TRBV11-3 and TRBJ2-3; D is perhaps TRBD1 or TRBD2 (5 bases each). The CDR3 has 14 amino acids. Germline V CDR1 and CDR2: SGHNT, YENEEA. The V end was cut by 3 bases, the J end by 2 bases, with 9 bases between. CDR3 in amino acids: CASSFGTATDTQYF. The CDR3 coding sequence is TGTGCCAGCAGCTTTGGGACGGCCACAGATACGCAGTATTTT.

This clone was seen a handful of times. The chain employs TRBV7-3 and TRBJ1-1, with TRBD1 as a possible D gene (5 bases). The germline V and J ends were trimmed by 4 bases and 4 bases, with 7 bases remaining between them. The V gene's germline CDR1 is SGHTA and CDR2 FQGTGA. The CDR3 covers 12 residues. The CDR3 DNA reads as TGTGCCAGCAGCTCCGGGGGCACTGAAGCTTTCTTT. It is translated as CASSSGGTEAFF.

This clone was detected once. V and J are TRBV14 and TRBJ2-5, with 9 bases that match TRBD2. Unmatched junction bases numbered 10, after V lost 4 bases and J lost 4 bases. Germline values: CDR1 SGHDN, CDR2 FVKESK. This CDR3 is 16 amino acids long. The chain's CDR3 is CASSPPGLAGTETQYF. The CDR3, as DNA: TGTGCCAGCAGCCCCCCGGGTCTAGCGGGGACAGAGACCCAGTACTTC.

CDR3: CASSLGVGETQYF. The CDR3 DNA reads TGTGCCAGCAGCTTAGGGGTTGGAGAGACCCAGTACTTC. J is TRBJ2-5 and V is TRBV7-3; unclear D gene. This CDR3 region has 13 residues. The germline V gene has CDR1 SGHTA and CDR2 FQGTGA. V lost 2 bases and J lost 4, with 8 bases in between.

The rearrangement uses TRBV6-1 and TRBJ2-5, with D possibly being TRBD1 or TRBD2 (5 bases each). Per the germline V gene, CDR1 is MNHNS and CDR2 is SASEGT. Trimming removed 4 bases from V and 4 bases from J, with 10 bases in between. The CDR3 consists of 13 residues. CDR3 nucleotides: TGTGCCAGCAGTGTGTACGGGGCAGAGACCCAGTACTTC. Translating it yields CASSVYGAETQYF.

The CDR3 sequence: CASSWSTATNEKLFF. The CDR3 coding sequence is TGTGCCAGCAGTTGGTCGACTGCAACTAATGAAAAACTGTTTTTT. V and J are TRBV27 and TRBJ1-4; D ambiguous. The germline V gene has CDR1 MNHEY and CDR2 SMNVEV (reference sequence). The CDR3 is made up of 15 amino acids. V gave up 4 bases and J gave up 0 bases, with 9 bases separating them.

The J gene is TRBJ1-5, the V gene TRBV6-1; 8 bases agree with TRBD1. V lost 5 bases, J lost 1 base, and 4 bases stayed unmatched. The CDR3 consists of 15 residues. Germline-derived CDR1 and CDR2 are MNHNS and SASEGT. The CDR3 reads CASSQRTGSNQPQHF. DNA of the CDR3: TGTGCCAGCAGTCAACGGACAGGGAGCAATCAGCCCCAGCATTTT.